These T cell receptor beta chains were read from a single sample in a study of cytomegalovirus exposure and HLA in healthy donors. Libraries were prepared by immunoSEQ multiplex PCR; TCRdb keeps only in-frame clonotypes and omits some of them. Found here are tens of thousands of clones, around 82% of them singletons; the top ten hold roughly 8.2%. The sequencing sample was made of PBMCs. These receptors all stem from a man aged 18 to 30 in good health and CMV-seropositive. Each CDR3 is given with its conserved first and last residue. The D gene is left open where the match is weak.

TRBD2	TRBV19	CASSDRLAPYNEQFF
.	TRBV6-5	CASSYGRGYGYTF
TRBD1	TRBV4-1	CASSPTSSDRAGSDTEAFF
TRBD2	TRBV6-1	CASRRSGETQYF
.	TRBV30	CAWSVTGEQYF
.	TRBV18	CASSLTFEGNNEQFF
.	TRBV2	CASQAISSYNEQFF
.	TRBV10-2	CASSDLLRGSTDTQYF
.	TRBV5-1	CASSLQGRVETEAFF
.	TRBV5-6	CASSYYDRNTEAFF
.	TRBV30	CAWSVYGSNQPQHF
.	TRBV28	CASRFTQALGDGYTF
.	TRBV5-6	CASSPRGFTEAFF
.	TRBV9	CASSTRTGFRNPNTPMNTEAFF
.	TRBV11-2	CASSLLTGFDYGYTF
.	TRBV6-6	CASSSRAYNEQFF
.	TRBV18	CASSPRQNEKLFF
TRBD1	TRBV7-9	CASSDSTGEYF
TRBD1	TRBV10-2	CASRFTGGTEAFF
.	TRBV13	CASSPRGSSYNSPLHF
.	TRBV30	CAWSSYGYTF
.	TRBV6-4	CASSETKMGPTGYTF
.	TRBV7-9	CASSLGHSVEQYF
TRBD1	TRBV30	CAWSRTGDMNTEAFF
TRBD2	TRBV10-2	CASRETGLAGSGELFF
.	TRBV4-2	CASSHDLKGRVAGYTF
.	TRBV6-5	CASSYSDRLGGYTF
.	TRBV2	CASTSRETQYF
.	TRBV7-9	CASSHLGTSTDTQYF
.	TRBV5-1	CASRDGRQETQYF
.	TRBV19	CASKYRNQPQHF
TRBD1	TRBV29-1	CSEKTGGKETQYF
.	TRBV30	CAWSHGGDQPQHF
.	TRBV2	CASSPWEDTEAFF
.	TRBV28	CASSLITGGNQPQHF
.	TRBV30	CAWIPPTGGGHEQFF
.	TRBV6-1	CASGRLIQETQYF
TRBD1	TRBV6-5	CASSLGQGGTGELFF
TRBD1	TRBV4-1	CASSQIPGQGNPEAFF
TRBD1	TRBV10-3	CAISESTGTGDQPQHF
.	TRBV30	CAWSDLGITEAFF
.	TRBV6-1	CASSEGGTLNEQYF
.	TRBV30	CAWSLWRDGYTF
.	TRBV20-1	CSARASTEAFF
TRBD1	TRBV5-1	CASSPSQGAIGYTF
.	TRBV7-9	CASSSGTNTEAFF
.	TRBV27	CATRPAGGSYEQYF
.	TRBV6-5	CASSYEMNTEAFF
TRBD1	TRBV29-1	CSVVNRDRSNTEAFF
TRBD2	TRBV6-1	CATGLAGAGANVLTF